There are a few counts of the clone carrying this T cell receptor (beta chain). The sample is drawn from a study of Graves' ophthalmopathy and Graves' hyperthyroidism. Germline loops: CDR1 SGHDT, CDR2 YYEEEE. The CDR3 is 15 residues long. Trimming pared 6 bases from V and 5 bases from J, leaving 17 bases between. RNA transcripts were the template, and TCR beta CDR3 regions were amplified from them. The authors performed first-round RT-PCR with HTBI primers and then a second-round multiplex PCR. Each CDR3 protein gets one entry after TCRdb re-called the multiplex PCR reads with MiXCR. The data show roughly 600,000 distinct CDR3 sequences, under 40% seen once. Uncontrolled infections, other autoimmune diseases, pregnancy or lactation barred patients from enrollment.

Sequenced material: peripheral blood or thyroid tissue (not recorded which). The gene calls are TRBV5-6 and TRBJ2-2; D may be TRBD2 (7 bases). This sequence originates from an adult man with Graves' hyperthyroidism. The CDR3: CASTWGGPRTGELFF. The CDR3 DNA follows: TGTGCCAGCACCTGGGGGGGGCCACGTACCGGGGAGCTGTTTTTT.